This note documents a single T cell receptor beta chain sequence. Antigen unknown. This sample is part of a study of T cell responses to AZD1222 COVID-19 vaccine. The CDR3 is 14 amino acids. Germline-derived CDR1 and CDR2 are MDHEN and SYDVKM. The V segment lost 7 bases and the J segment 5 bases; nucleotides outside the gene matches: 5. Study-level points and caveats: Dominant at 160-218 and 743-854, vaccine-associated CD4 TCRs also spanned spike. Nearly half of spike-specific TCRs reportedly target variant regions that are unmutated in the B.1.351 and B.1.1.7 variants. Clonal diversity may have been underestimated, and the donors were mostly white British, with more females than males.

Only in-frame clones appear in the TCRdb table, and some are missing; sequencing was by immunoSEQ multiplex PCR. The sample contains approximately 210,000 clones, 80% to 95% of which appear only once. This TCR was recovered from an adult who received the AZD1222 COVID-19 vaccine. The sequencing here drew on peripheral blood, taken 28 days after the second AZD1222 dose. The V call is TRBV28, the J call TRBJ2-2; TRBD1 matches at 9 bases. CDR3: CASIGTGRTGELFF. As DNA, the CDR3 is TGTGCCAGCATAGGGACAGGGAGAACCGGGGAGCTGTTTTTT. Full variable domain (missing parts from reference TRBV28 and TRBJ2-2): DVKVTQSSRYLVKRTGEKVFLECVQDMDHENMFWYRQDPGLGLRLIYFSYDVKMKEKGDIPEGYSVSREKKERFSLILESASTNQTSMYLCASIGTGRTGELFFGEGSRLTVL.